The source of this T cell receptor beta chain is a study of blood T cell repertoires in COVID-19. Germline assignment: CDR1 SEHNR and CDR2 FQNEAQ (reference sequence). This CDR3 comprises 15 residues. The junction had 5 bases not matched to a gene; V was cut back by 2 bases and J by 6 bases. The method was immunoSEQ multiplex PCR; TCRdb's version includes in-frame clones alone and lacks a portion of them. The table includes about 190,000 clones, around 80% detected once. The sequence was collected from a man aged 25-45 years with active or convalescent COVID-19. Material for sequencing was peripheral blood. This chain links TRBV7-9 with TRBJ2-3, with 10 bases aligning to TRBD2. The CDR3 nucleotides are TGTGCCAGCAGCTTAATCAGCGGGGGGGCCGATACGCAGTATTTT. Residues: CASSLISGGADTQYF.